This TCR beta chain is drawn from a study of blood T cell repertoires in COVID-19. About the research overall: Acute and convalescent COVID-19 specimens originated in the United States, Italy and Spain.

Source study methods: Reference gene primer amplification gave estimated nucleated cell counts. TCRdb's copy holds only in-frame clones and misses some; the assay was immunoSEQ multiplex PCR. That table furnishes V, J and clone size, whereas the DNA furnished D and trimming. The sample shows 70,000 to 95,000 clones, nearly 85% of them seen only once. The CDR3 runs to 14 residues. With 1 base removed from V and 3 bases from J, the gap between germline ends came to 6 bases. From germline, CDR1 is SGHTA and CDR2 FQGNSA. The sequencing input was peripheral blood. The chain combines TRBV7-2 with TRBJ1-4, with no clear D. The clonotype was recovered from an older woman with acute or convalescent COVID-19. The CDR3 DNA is TGTGCCAGCAGCTTAGATAGTTCTAATGAAAAACTGTTTTTT. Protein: CASSLDSSNEKLFF.